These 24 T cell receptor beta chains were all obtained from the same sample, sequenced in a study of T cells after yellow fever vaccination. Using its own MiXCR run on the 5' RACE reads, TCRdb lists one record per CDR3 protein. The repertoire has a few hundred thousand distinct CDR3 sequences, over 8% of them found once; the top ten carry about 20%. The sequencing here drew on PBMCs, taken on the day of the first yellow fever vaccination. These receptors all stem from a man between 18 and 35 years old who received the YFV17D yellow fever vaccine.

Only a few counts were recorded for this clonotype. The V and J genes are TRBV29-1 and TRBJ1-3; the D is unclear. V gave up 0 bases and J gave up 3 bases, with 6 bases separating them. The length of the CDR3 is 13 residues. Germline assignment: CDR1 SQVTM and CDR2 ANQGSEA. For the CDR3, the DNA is TGCAGCGTTGAAGAACGGGTTGGAAACACCATATATTTT. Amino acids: CSVEERVGNTIYF.

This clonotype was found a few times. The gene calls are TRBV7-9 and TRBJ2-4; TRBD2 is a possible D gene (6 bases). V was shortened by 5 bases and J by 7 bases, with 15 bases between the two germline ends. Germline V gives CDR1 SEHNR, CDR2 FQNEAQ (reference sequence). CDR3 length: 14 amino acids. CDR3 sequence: CASSVGGALNIQYF. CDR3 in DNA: TGTGCCAGCAGCGTCGGGGGAGCCCTGAACATTCAGTACTTC.

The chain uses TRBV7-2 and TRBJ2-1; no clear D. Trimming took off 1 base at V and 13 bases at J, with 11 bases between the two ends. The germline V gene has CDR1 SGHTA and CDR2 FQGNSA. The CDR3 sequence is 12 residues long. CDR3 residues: CASSLGQPSQFF. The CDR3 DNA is TGTGCCAGCAGCTTAGGGCAGCCATCCCAGTTCTTC.

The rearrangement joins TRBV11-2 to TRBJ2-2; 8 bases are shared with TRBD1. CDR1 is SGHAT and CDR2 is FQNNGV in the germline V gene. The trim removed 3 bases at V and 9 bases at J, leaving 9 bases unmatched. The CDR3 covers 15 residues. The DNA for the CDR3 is TGTGCCAGCAGCTTCCCCGACAGGGGAACCTGGGAGCTGTTTTTT. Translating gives CASSFPDRGTWELFF.

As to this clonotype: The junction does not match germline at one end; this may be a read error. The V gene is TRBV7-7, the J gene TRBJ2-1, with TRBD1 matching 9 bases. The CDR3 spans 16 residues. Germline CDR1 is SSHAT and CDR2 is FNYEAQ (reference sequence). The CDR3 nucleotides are TGTGCTAGCAGCTTCGGGACAGGGACCTCCTACAATGAGCAGTTCTTC. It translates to CASSFGTGTSYNEQFF.

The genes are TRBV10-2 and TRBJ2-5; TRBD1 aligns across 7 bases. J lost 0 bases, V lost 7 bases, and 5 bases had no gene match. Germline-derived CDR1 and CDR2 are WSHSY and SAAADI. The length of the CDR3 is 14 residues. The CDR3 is CASMRGQNQETQYF. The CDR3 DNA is TGCGCCAGCATGAGGGGGCAGAACCAAGAGACCCAGTACTTC.

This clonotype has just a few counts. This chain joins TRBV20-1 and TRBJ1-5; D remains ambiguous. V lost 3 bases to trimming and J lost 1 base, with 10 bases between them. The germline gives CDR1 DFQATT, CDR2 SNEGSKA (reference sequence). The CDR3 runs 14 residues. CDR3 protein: CSARGSPSNQPQHF. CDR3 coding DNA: TGCAGTGCTAGGGGCAGTCCGAGCAATCAGCCCCAGCATTTT.

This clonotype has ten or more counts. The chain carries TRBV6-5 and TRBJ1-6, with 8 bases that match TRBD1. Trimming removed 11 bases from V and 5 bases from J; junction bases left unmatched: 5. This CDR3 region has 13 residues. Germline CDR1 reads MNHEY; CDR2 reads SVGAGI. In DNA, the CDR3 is TGTGCCGTAACGGACAGGGATAATTCACCCCTCCACTTT. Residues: CAVTDRDNSPLHF.

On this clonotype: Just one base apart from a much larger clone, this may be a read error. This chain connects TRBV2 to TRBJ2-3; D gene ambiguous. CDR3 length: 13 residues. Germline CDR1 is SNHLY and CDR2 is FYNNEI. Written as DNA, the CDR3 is TGTGCCAACAGTGCCCGGGTCACAGATACGCAGTATTTT. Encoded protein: CANSARVTDTQYF.

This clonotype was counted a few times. The DNA for the CDR3 is TGTGCCAGCAGGAAGGGAGCGGGGGAAGAGACCCAGTACTTC. This sequence encodes CASRKGAGEETQYF. The genes are TRBV6-1 and TRBJ2-5; TRBD2 matches 8 bases. The V and J ends lost 6 bases and 3 bases, in that order; junction bases with no gene match: 6. This CDR3 is 14 amino acids long. Germline values: CDR1 MNHNS, CDR2 SASEGT.

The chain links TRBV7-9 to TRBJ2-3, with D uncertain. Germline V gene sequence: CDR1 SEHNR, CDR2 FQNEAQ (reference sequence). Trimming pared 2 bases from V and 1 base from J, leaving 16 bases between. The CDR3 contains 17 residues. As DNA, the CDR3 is TGTGCCAGCAGCTTATCAGCCAACTCGGTGGGCACAGATACGCAGTATTTT. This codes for CASSLSANSVGTDTQYF.

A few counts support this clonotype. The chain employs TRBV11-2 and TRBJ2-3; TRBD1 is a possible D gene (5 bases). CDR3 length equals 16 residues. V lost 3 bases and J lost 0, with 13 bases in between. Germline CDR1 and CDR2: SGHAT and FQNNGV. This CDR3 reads CASSLDTGWSTDTQYF. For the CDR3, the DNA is TGTGCCAGCAGCTTGGATACAGGCTGGAGCACAGATACGCAGTATTTT.

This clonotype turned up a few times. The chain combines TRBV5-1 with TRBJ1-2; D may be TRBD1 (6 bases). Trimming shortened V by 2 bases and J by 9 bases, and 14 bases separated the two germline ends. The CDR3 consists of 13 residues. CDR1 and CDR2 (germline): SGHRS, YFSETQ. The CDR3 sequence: CASSFLGGNRYTF. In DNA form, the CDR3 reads TGCGCCAGCAGCTTCCTAGGGGGAAATCGCTACACCTTC.

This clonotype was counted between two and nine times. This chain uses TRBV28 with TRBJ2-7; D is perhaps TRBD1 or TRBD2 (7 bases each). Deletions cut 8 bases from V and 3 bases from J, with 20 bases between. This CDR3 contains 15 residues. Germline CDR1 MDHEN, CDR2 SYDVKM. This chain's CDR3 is CASAPGGADSYEQYV. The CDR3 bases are TGTGCCAGCGCCCCAGGGGGGGCTGATAGCTACGAGCAGTACGTC.

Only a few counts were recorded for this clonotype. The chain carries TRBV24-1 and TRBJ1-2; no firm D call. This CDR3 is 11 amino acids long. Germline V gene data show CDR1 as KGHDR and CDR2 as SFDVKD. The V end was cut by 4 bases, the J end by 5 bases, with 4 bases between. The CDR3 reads CATSDGYGYTF. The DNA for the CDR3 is TGTGCCACCAGTGACGGGTATGGCTACACCTTC.

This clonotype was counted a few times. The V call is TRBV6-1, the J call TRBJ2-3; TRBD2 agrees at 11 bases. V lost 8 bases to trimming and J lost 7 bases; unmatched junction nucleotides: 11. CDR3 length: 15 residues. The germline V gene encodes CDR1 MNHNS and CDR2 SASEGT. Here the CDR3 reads CASLKVAGGPNTQYF. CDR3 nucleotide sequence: TGTGCCAGCCTAAAAGTAGCGGGGGGGCCGAATACGCAGTATTTT.

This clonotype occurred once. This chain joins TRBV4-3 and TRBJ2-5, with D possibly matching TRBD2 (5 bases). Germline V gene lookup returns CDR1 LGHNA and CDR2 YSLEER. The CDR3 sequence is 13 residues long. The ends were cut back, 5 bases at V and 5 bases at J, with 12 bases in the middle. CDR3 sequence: CASSSWTRETQYF. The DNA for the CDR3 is TGCGCCAGCAGCTCCTGGACTCGCGAGACCCAGTACTTC.

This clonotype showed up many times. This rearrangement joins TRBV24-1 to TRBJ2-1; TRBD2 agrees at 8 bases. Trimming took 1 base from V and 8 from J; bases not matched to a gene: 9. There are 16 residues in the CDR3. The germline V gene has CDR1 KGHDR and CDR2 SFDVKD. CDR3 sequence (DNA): TGTGCCACCAGTGATTTCGGCGGGGGGCCCCGGGATGAGCAGTTCTTC. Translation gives CATSDFGGGPRDEQFF.

The chain's CDR3 is CASSQGLDFSLADTQYF. Written as DNA, the CDR3 is TGCGCCAGCAGCCAAGGACTGGATTTCTCGTTGGCAGATACGCAGTATTTT. This chain links TRBV4-1 with TRBJ2-3; D remains ambiguous. Per the germline V gene, CDR1 is MGHRA and CDR2 is YSYEKL. This CDR3 spans 17 amino acids. V was trimmed by 1 base and J by 4 bases, leaving 18 bases between them.

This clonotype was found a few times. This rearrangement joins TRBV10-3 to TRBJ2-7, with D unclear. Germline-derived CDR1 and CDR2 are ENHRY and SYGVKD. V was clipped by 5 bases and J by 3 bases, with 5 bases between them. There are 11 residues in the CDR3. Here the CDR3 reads CAISRGYEQYV. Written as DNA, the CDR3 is TGTGCCATCAGTAGAGGCTACGAGCAGTACGTC.

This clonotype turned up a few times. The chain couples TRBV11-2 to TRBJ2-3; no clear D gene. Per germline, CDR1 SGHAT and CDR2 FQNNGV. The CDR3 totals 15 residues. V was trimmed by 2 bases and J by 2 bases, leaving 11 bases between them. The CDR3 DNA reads TGTGCCAGCAGCTTAATGGTACAGAACACAGATACGCAGTATTTT. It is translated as CASSLMVQNTDTQYF.

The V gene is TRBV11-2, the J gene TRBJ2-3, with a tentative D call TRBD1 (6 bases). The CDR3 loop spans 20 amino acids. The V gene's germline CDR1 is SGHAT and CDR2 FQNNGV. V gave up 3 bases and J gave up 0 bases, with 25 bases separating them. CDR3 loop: CASSFGRDMAPVVSTDTQYF. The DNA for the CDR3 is TGTGCCAGCAGCTTTGGCCGGGACATGGCCCCTGTTGTCAGCACAGATACGCAGTATTTT.

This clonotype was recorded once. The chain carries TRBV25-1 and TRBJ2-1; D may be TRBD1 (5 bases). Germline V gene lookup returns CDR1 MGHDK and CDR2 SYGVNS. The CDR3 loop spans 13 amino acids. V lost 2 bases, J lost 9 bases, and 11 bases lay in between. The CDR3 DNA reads TGTGCCAGCAGTGAACTAGGGGATGGTGAGCAGTTCTTC. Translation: CASSELGDGEQFF. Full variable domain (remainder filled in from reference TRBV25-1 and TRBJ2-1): EADIYQTPRYLVIGTGKKITLECSQTMGHDKMYWYQQDPGMELHLIHYSYGVNSTEKGDLSSESTVSRIRTEHFPLTLESARPSHTSQYLCASSELGDGEQFFGPGTRLTVL.

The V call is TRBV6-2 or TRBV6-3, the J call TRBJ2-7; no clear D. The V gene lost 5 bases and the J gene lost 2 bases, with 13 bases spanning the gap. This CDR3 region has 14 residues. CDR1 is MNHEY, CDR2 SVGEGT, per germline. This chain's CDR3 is CASSATGSTYEQYF. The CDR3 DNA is TGTGCCAGCAGTGCGACCGGGTCCACCTACGAGCAGTACTTC.